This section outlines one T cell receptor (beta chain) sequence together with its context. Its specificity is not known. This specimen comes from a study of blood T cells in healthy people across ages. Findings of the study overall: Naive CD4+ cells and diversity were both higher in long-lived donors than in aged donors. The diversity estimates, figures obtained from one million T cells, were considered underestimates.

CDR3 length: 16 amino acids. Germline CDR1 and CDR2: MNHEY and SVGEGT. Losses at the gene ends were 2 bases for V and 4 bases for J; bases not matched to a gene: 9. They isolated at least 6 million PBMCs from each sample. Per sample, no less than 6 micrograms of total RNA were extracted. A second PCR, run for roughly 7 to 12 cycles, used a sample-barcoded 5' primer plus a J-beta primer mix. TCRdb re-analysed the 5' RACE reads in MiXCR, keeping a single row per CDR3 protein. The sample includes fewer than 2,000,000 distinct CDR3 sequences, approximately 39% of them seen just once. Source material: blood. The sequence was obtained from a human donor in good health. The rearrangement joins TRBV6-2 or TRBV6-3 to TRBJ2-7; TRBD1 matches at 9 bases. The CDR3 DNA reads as TGTGCCAGCAGTTACCCGGTTTTACAGGGGGCGTACGAGCAGTACTTC. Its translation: CASSYPVLQGAYEQYF.